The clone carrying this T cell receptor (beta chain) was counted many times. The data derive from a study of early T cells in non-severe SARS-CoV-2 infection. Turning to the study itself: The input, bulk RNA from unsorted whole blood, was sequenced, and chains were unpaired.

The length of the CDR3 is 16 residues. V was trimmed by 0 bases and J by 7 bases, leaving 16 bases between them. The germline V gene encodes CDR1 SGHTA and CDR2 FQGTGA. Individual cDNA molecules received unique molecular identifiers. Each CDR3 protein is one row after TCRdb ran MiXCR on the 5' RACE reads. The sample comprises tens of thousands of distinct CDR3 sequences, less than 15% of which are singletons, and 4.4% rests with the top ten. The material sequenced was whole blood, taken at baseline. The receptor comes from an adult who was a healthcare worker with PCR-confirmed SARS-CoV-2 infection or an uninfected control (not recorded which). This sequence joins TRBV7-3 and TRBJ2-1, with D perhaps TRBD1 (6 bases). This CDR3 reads CASSLTGQEQGNEQFF. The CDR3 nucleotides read TGTGCCAGCAGCTTAACGGGGCAGGAGCAGGGGAATGAGCAGTTCTTC. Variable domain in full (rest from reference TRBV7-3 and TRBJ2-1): GAGVSQTPSNKVTEKGKYVELRCDPISGHTALYWYRQSLGQGPEFLIYFQGTGAADDSGLPNDRFFAVRPEGSVSTLKIQRTERGDSAVYLCASSLTGQEQGNEQFFGPGTRLTVL.